This is a list of T cell receptor beta chains from one sample in a study of Graves' ophthalmopathy and Graves' hyperthyroidism. A single record per CDR3 protein comes from TCRdb applying MiXCR to the multiplex PCR reads. The sample comprises more than 1,000,000 distinct CDR3 sequences, about 38% of which are singletons, and around 10% rests with the top ten. Sample: peripheral blood or thyroid tissue (not recorded which). Every receptor here comes from an adult man with Graves' hyperthyroidism. Each CDR3 is given with its conserved first and last residue. The D gene is left open where the match is weak. Where a row states a size, it is once, few, many or the class of an expanded clone; other rows omit it.

>TRBJ2-2|TRBV7-2|many|NA
CASQPHTGELFF
TGTGCCAGCCAACCCCACACCGGGGAGCTGTTTTTT
>TRBJ1-1|TRBV11-2|many|TRBD1
CASSLAPTRDRVTEAFF
TGTGCCAGCAGCTTAGCGCCCACCCGGGACAGGGTGACTGAAGCTTTCTTT
>TRBJ2-7|TRBV20-1|many|NA
CSATFGREQYF
TGCAGTGCTACTTTCGGACGAGAGCAGTACTTC
>TRBJ2-6|TRBV2|NA|NA
CASSPVWISGANVLTF
TGTGCCAGCAGTCCGGTATGGATCTCTGGGGCCAACGTCCTGACTTTC
>TRBJ1-2|TRBV18|NA|NA
CASSTEVRLGYTF
TGTGCCAGCTCCACCGAGGTTCGGCTTGGCTACACCTTC
>TRBJ2-7|TRBV10-3|many|TRBD2
CAIREAGTSAYEQYF
TGTGCCATCAGGGAGGCCGGGACTAGCGCCTACGAGCAGTACTTC
>TRBJ2-7|TRBV29-1|many|NA
CSVVGGVGDYEQYF
TGCAGCGTTGTCGGTGGCGTGGGGGACTACGAGCAGTACTTC
>TRBJ2-7|TRBV15|many|NA
CATSRDRAGNYEQYF
TGTGCCACCAGCAGAGATCGTGCGGGGAACTACGAGCAGTACTTC
>TRBJ2-7|TRBV11-2|few|NA
CASSLEGGVKYEQYF
TGTGCCAGCAGCTTAGAGGGCGGGGTCAAATACGAGCAGTACTTC
>TRBJ1-6|TRBV2|NA|NA
CASSWWGPNSPLHF
TGTGCCAGCAGTTGGTGGGGGCCCAATTCACCCCTCCACTTT
>TRBJ2-7|TRBV10-3|few|NA
CASRPQAEQYEQYF
TGTGCCAGCAGGCCACAGGCCGAGCAATACGAGCAGTACTTC
>TRBJ1-3|TRBV9|many|NA
CASSVQDSGNTIYF
TGTGCCAGCAGCGTACAGGACTCTGGAAACACCATATATTTT
>TRBJ1-1|TRBV7-2|NA|TRBD1
CASSPTGEDTEAFF
TGTGCCAGCAGCCCGACAGGGGAAGACACTGAAGCTTTCTTT
>TRBJ1-1|TRBV7-9|few|NA
CASSLERAFGEAFF
TGTGCCAGCAGCTTAGAACGGGCTTTCGGTGAAGCTTTCTTT
>TRBJ2-7|TRBV12-3/TRBV12-4|many|TRBD2
CASSREGSDEQYF
TGTGCCAGCAGCCGGGAGGGCAGCGACGAGCAGTACTTC
>TRBJ1-5|TRBV4-3|few|TRBD1
CASSQGQGQGWPQHF
TGCGCCAGCAGCCAAGGACAGGGCCAGGGATGGCCCCAGCATTTT
>TRBJ2-6|TRBV7-8|many|TRBD1
CASSAIDRGRGGANVLTF
TGTGCCAGCAGCGCGATCGACAGGGGGAGAGGTGGGGCCAACGTCCTGACTTTC
>TRBJ2-7|TRBV15|many|NA
CATSPRGSSYEQYF
TGTGCCACCAGCCCCAGGGGAAGCTCCTACGAGCAGTACTTC
>TRBJ1-3|TRBV10-2|NA|NA
CASSEDGMNTEAFFGQGTIYF
NA
>TRBJ2-5|TRBV12-5|NA|TRBD1
CASGLGQGLWETQYF
TGTGCTAGTGGCCTCGGACAGGGGTTATGGGAGACCCAGTACTTC
>TRBJ1-5|TRBV4-1|few|TRBD1
CASSQDTGQLYQPQHF
TGCGCCAGCAGCCAAGATACGGGACAGCTATATCAGCCCCAGCATTTT
>TRBJ1-6|TRBV2|NA|NA
CASTSGQVHNSPLHF
TGTGCCAGCACCTCGGGACAAGTTCATAATTCACCCCTCCACTTT
>TRBJ1-6|TRBV4-3|many|NA
CASSQDRALPPLHF
TGCGCCAGCAGCCAAGATAGGGCCCTTCCACCCCTCCACTTT
>TRBJ2-7|TRBV12-3/TRBV12-4|many|NA
CASSFQAVGEQYF
TGTGCCAGCAGTTTCCAAGCAGTGGGCGAGCAGTACTTC
>TRBJ1-2|TRBV2|many|NA
CASGAGQQNYGYTF
TGTGCCAGCGGAGCTGGACAGCAAAACTATGGCTACACCTTC
>TRBJ2-7|TRBV29-1|few|NA
CSVGLPDSYEQYF
TGCAGCGTGGGACTGCCTGACTCCTACGAGCAGTACTTC
>TRBJ1-5|TRBV11-2|few|NA
CASSLGPVGQPQHF
TGTGCCAGCAGCTTAGGCCCCGTTGGTCAGCCCCAGCATTTT
>TRBJ1-6|TRBV28|NA|TRBD1
CASSWGTGGEPISPLHF
TGTGCCAGCAGTTGGGGGACAGGGGGTGAGCCCATTTCACCCCTCCACTTT
>TRBJ1-2|TRBV30|few|NA
CAWRDGQSYGYTF
TGTGCCTGGAGAGACGGACAGTCCTATGGCTACACCTTC
>TRBJ1-3|TRBV5-6|NA|TRBD1
CASSYRGLKGNTIYF
TGTGCCAGCAGCTACAGGGGTCTTAAAGGAAACACCATATATTTT
>TRBJ1-4|TRBV2|many|NA
CASSSRGRVANEKLFF
TGTGCCAGCAGTTCACGGGGGCGAGTGGCTAATGAAAAACTGTTTTTT
>TRBJ1-4|TRBV20-1|many|TRBD1
CSARDRIVANEKLFF
TGCAGTGCTAGGGACAGGATCGTCGCTAATGAAAAACTGTTTTTT
>TRBJ1-6|TRBV20-1|many|NA
CSAIPSESYNSPLHF
TGCAGTGCTATCCCGAGTGAATCCTATAATTCACCCCTCCACTTT
>TRBJ2-5|TRBV6-2/TRBV6-3|few|NA
CATKRGVAGSMVRETQYF
TGTGCCACCAAGAGGGGGGTGGCAGGGTCGATGGTGCGAGAGACCCAGTACTTC
>TRBJ1-6|TRBV7-2|once|NA
CASSLGQSNPPLHF
TGTGCCAGCAGCTTAGGGCAGAGTAATCCACCCCTCCACTTT
>TRBJ2-7|TRBV4-3|few|TRBD1
CASSQVEGTAYEQYF
TGCGCCAGCAGCCAAGTTGAGGGGACAGCCTACGAGCAGTACTTC
>TRBJ1-6|TRBV10-3|NA|NA
CAISDRYGGYNSPLHF
TGTGCCATCAGTGACAGATATGGGGGCTATAATTCACCCCTCCACTTT
>TRBJ1-5|TRBV6-5|few|NA
CASSGGRPGDQPQHF
TGTGCCAGCAGCGGGGGACGCCCGGGTGATCAGCCCCAGCATTTT
>TRBJ2-3|TRBV29-1|many|NA
CSVDRGTDTQYF
TGCAGCGTTGATCGGGGTACAGATACGCAGTATTTT
>TRBJ2-7|TRBV25-1|few|TRBD2
CAIPPQFKREGLDEQYF
TGTGCCATCCCACCCCAATTCAAGCGGGAGGGCCTGGACGAGCAGTACTTC
>TRBJ2-2|TRBV11-2|few|TRBD1
CASSLAWKGQNNTGELFF
TGTGCCAGCAGCTTAGCCTGGAAGGGACAGAACAACACCGGGGAGCTGTTTTTT
>TRBJ1-2|TRBV14|many|NA
CASSQVRGDPNYGYTF
TGTGCCAGCAGCCAAGTTCGGGGGGATCCTAACTATGGCTACACCTTC
>TRBJ2-7|TRBV29-1|many|NA
CRPHREPLSYEQYF
TGCAGGCCCCACAGGGAACCCCTCTCCTACGAGCAGTACTTC
>TRBJ1-3|TRBV6-5|NA|NA
CASSYFREPGLSGNTIYF
TGTGCCAGCAGTTACTTCAGAGAGCCGGGACTCTCTGGAAACACCATATATTTT
>TRBJ2-2|TRBV11-2|NA|NA
CASRSGRGTGELFF
TGTGCCAGCCGGTCGGGACGCGGCACCGGGGAGCTGTTTTTT
>TRBJ2-7|TRBV7-2|NA|TRBD1
CASSLATGDPAAGEQYF
TGTGCCAGCAGCTTAGCCACAGGGGACCCTGCCGCGGGCGAGCAGTACTTC
>TRBJ1-1|TRBV10-3|NA|TRBD1
CATTGSLTEAFF
TGTGCCACGACAGGGTCCCTGACTGAAGCTTTCTTT
>TRBJ2-2|TRBV6-1|NA|NA
CASSETTSSYTGELFF
TGTGCCAGCAGTGAAACCACCTCCAGCTACACCGGGGAGCTGTTTTTT
>TRBJ1-4|TRBV9|few|NA
CASSVSSTNEKLFF
TGTGCCAGCAGCGTATCGTCGACTAATGAAAAACTGTTTTTT
>TRBJ2-7|TRBV10-1|once|NA
CASVTVEQYF
TGCGCCAGCGTAACTGTCGAGCAGTACTTC
>TRBJ2-2|TRBV19|NA|NA
CASSTQGGGSPGELFF
TGTGCCAGTAGTACGCAAGGGGGGGGCAGTCCCGGGGAGCTGTTTTTT
>TRBJ2-7|TRBV25-1|NA|TRBD2
CASAGGPYEQYF
TGTGCCAGCGCGGGAGGGCCCTACGAGCAGTACTTC
>TRBJ2-7|TRBV19|many|NA
CASSTNGGPYEQYF
TGTGCCAGTAGTACCAACGGGGGGCCCTACGAGCAGTACTTC
>TRBJ2-5|TRBV9|NA|TRBD1
CASSENRQGGMAETQYF
TGTGCCAGCAGCGAAAACCGACAGGGTGGTATGGCTGAGACCCAGTACTTC
>TRBJ1-6|TRBV10-3|once|NA
CAIRKKTVQTPLHF
TGTGCCATCAGGAAGAAGACAGTGCAGACTCCCCTCCACTTT
>TRBJ1-4|TRBV5-6|many|NA
CASSLYAGLREKLFF
TGTGCCAGCAGCTTGTATGCGGGTCTCCGTGAAAAACTGTTTTTT
>TRBJ2-2|TRBV29-1|many|NA
CSVGFSTGTGELFF
TGCAGCGTTGGCTTCAGCACGGGTACCGGGGAGCTGTTTTTT
>TRBJ2-2|TRBV15|few|NA
CATSWAASTGELFF
TGTGCCACCAGCTGGGCAGCGTCCACCGGGGAGCTGTTTTTT
>TRBJ2-7|TRBV7-2|many|TRBD1
CASSEEGQTILREQYF
TGTGCCAGCAGCGAAGAGGGACAGACGATCCTACGAGAGCAGTACTTC